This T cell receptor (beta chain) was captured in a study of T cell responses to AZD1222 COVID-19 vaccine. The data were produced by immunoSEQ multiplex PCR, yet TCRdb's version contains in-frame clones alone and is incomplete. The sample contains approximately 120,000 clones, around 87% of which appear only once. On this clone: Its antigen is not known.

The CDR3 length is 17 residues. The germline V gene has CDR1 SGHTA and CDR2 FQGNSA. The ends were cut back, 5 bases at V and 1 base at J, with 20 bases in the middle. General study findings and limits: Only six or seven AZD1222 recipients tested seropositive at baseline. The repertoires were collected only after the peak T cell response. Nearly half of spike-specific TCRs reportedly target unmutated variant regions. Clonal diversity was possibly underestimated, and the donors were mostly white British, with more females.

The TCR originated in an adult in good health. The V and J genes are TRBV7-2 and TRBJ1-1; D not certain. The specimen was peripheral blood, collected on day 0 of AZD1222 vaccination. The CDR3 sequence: CASSPERTAGRNTEAFF. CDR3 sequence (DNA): TGTGCCAGCAGCCCAGAGAGGACGGCTGGCCGGAACACTGAAGCTTTCTTT. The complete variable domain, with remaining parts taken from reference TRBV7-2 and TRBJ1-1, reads GAGVSQSPSNKVTEKGKDVELRCDPISGHTALYWYRQSLGQGLEFLIYFQGNSAPDKSGLPSDRFSAERTGGSVSTLTIQRTQQEDSAVYLCASSPERTAGRNTEAFFGQGTRLTVV.